This T cell receptor beta chain was captured in a study of metastatic and nonmetastatic thyroid tumors. In the original analysis: Across clinicopathological groups, CDR3 differences served as the basis for building a distant-metastasis classifier for papillary thyroid cancer. TCRdb recomputed clones from the PCR reads via MiXCR. It is TCRdb's table, rather than the study itself, that gives the V and J calls and clone size. The sample carries about 47,000 clones, 24% recorded once. This CDR3 region has 13 residues. The germline CDR1 and CDR2 sequences are DFQATT and SNEGSKA (reference sequence). With 6 bases clipped from V and 9 bases from J, the junction kept 8 bases outside the gene matches. This clone was seen a handful of times. No patient received treatment before thyroid surgery.

Sequences were obtained from blood. The sequence was collected from a male donor with papillary thyroid cancer or a benign thyroid nodule (not recorded which). Some clones in this sample may be carry-over from other donors' samples. This chain uses TRBV20-1 with TRBJ2-7; the match to TRBD2 covers 13 bases. In DNA, the CDR3 is TGCAGTGCCGGGACTAGCGGGACTCTGGGGCAGTACTTC. It yields the protein CSAGTSGTLGQYF.